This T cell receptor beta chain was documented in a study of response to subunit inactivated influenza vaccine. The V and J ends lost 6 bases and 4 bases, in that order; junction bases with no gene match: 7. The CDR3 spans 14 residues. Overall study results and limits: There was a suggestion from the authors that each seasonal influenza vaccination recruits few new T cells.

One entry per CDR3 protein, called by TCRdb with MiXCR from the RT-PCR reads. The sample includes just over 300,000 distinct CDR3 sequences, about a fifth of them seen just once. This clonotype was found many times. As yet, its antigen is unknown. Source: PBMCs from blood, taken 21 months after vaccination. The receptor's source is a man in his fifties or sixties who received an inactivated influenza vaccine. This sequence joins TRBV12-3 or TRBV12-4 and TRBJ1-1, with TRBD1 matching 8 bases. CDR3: CASRPTGARTEAFF. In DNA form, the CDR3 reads TGTGCCAGCAGGCCGACAGGGGCCCGCACTGAAGCTTTCTTT.